This passage covers 21 T cell receptor beta chains from one sample sequenced in a study of human T cells and chemical hapten exposure. TCRdb ran MiXCR on the 5' RACE reads and lists one entry per CDR3 protein. The sample has approximately 80,000 distinct CDR3 sequences, more than 15% seen once; the top ten hold 6.5% to 7%. The total RNA was obtained from whole blood that was not fractionated. These TCRs come from a female donor in good health.

This CDR3 is CASSPGTSTNYEQYF. The DNA of the CDR3 is TGTGCCAGCAGTCCTGGGACTAGCACCAACTACGAGCAGTACTTC. J is TRBJ2-7 and V is TRBV5-4, with TRBD2 identical over 9 bases. The length of the CDR3 is 15 residues. CDR1 and CDR2 from the germline V gene are SGHNT and YYREEE (reference sequence). V gave up 5 bases and J gave up 3 bases; unmatched junction bases: 9.

The rearrangement links TRBV6-4 to TRBJ1-1; no clear D gene. Germline V gives CDR1 MRHNA, CDR2 SNTAGT. The CDR3 consists of 13 residues. The V and J ends lost 2 bases and 3 bases respectively, with 7 bases between them. CDR3 loop: CASSDSSHTEAFF. The CDR3 DNA sequence: TGTGCCAGCAGTGACAGCTCCCACACTGAAGCTTTCTTT.

The V and J genes are TRBV7-9 and TRBJ2-6; D not resolved. Between the trimmed V and J ends, which lost 6 bases and 0 bases, there was a span of 15 bases. In germline, CDR1 is SEHNR, CDR2 FQNEAQ (reference sequence). The CDR3 is 17 amino acids. CDR3 in amino acids: CASSLSAHGSGANVLTF. Here the CDR3 DNA reads TGTGCCAGCAGTCTCTCTGCTCATGGCTCTGGGGCCAACGTCCTGACTTTC.

This clonotype was seen at least ten times. The genes are TRBV30 and TRBJ1-1; D might be TRBD1 (6 bases). Looked up from germline, CDR1 is GTSNPN and CDR2 is SVGIG (reference sequence). The CDR3 totals 14 residues. The ends were cut back, 3 bases at V and 4 bases at J, with 15 bases in the middle. The CDR3 nucleotides read TGTGCCTGGAGAAAGGACAGATTGGGCACTGAAGCTTTCTTT. Translating gives CAWRKDRLGTEAFF.

Many counts were recorded for this clonotype. The CDR3: CAIRKTGDLSYEQYF. Written as DNA, the CDR3 is TGTGCCATCAGGAAGACAGGGGACCTTTCCTACGAGCAGTACTTC. The chain recombines TRBV10-3 with TRBJ2-7; 8 nucleotides agree with TRBD1. The CDR3 is 15 amino acids. The V gene end was trimmed by 6 bases and the J gene end by 1 base; junction bases not matched to a gene: 8. Per germline, CDR1 ENHRY and CDR2 SYGVKD.

The table lists this clonotype with many counts. The chain has TRBV7-2 and TRBJ1-1, with D hard to call. CDR3 size: 13 residues. V was trimmed by 6 bases and J by 2 bases, leaving 10 bases between them. From germline, CDR1 is SGHTA and CDR2 FQGNSA. CDR3 loop: CASRYQTNTEAFF. CDR3 coding DNA: TGTGCCAGCAGGTACCAGACAAACACTGAAGCTTTCTTT.

This clonotype is medium-sized. The chain carries TRBV19 and TRBJ2-1; possible D gene TRBD2, 6 bases. Trimming took off 5 bases at V and 8 bases at J, with 19 bases between the two ends. The CDR3 has 15 amino acids. The germline V gene has CDR1 LNHDA and CDR2 SQIVND (reference sequence). This CDR3 reads CASSHPMTSSDEQFF. CDR3 bases: TGTGCCAGTAGTCACCCGATGACTAGTTCTGATGAGCAGTTCTTC.

This clonotype has a handful of counts. This chain uses TRBV20-1 with TRBJ2-3; a possible D gene is TRBD2 (6 bases). Trimming took 3 bases from V and 6 from J, leaving 22 bases between them. CDR1 and CDR2 from the germline V gene are DFQATT and SNEGSKA (reference sequence). The CDR3 consists of 16 residues. The CDR3 spells CSASEWRVEDWDTQYF. CDR3 sequence (DNA): TGCAGTGCTAGTGAATGGAGGGTCGAGGATTGGGATACGCAGTATTTT.

This clonotype was found many times. The chain has TRBV29-1 and TRBJ1-1; D is unclear. Germline V lookup: CDR1 SQVTM, CDR2 ANQGSEA. Deletions cut 6 bases from V and 4 bases from J, with 18 bases between. The CDR3 loop spans 14 amino acids. DNA for the CDR3: TGCAGCGTGCTCAGGAATCCTTTGACCACTGAAGCTTTCTTT. It encodes CSVLRNPLTTEAFF.

In this sample, this clonotype turned up a few times. The CDR3 DNA is TGTGCCACCAGTGATTCGGGACTAGCGTTGTACGAGCAGTACTTC. Residues: CATSDSGLALYEQYF. This chain links TRBV24-1 with TRBJ2-7; TRBD2 agrees at 10 bases. Germline values: CDR1 KGHDR, CDR2 SFDVKD. The CDR3 spans 15 residues. With V trimmed by 2 bases and J by 4 bases, 4 bases remained unmatched.

The rearrangement uses TRBV19 and TRBJ2-3; a weak D match, TRBD1 (5 bases). CDR3 length: 13 residues. Germline CDR1 and CDR2: LNHDA and SQIVND (reference sequence). The V end was cut by 3 bases, the J end by 3 bases, with 7 bases between. CDR3 sequence reads: CASSIDRTDTQYF. In DNA, the CDR3 is TGTGCCAGTAGTATCGACAGAACAGATACGCAGTATTTT.

The CDR3: CASSQDRLGYGYTF. CDR3 nucleotide sequence: TGTGCCAGCAGCCAGGACAGGTTGGGCTATGGCTACACCTTC. This chain uses TRBV14 with TRBJ1-2; 7 nucleotides match TRBD1. V lost 3 bases to trimming and J lost 4 bases; unmatched junction nucleotides: 5. Germline assignment: CDR1 SGHDN and CDR2 FVKESK. There are 14 residues in the CDR3. The full variable domain, in which reference TRBV14 and TRBJ1-2 provide the parts outside the CDR3, is EAGVTQFPSHSVIEKGQTVTLRCDPISGHDNLYWYRRVMGKEIKFLLHFVKESKQDESGMPNNRFLAERTGGTYSTLKVQPAELEDSGVYFCASSQDRLGYGYTFGSGTRLTVV.

This clonotype occurred a few times. Written as DNA, the CDR3 is TGCGCCAGCAGCCCGGACGGTTTACCTAACTATGGCTACACCTTC. Protein sequence: CASSPDGLPNYGYTF. The gene calls are TRBV5-1 and TRBJ1-2; D not resolved. V shed 4 bases and J shed 0 bases, with 13 bases lying between them. Germline V lookup: CDR1 SGHRS, CDR2 YFSETQ. CDR3 length: 15 residues.

The V call is TRBV27, the J call TRBJ2-5, with TRBD2 matching over 15 bases. CDR1 MNHEY and CDR2 SMNVEV come from the germline V gene (reference sequence). This CDR3 comprises 15 residues. Germline trimming cut 5 bases from V and 3 bases from J; bases unmatched to any gene: 1. CDR3 residues: CASSGLAGGEETQYF. CDR3 nucleotides: TGTGCCAGCAGTGGACTAGCGGGGGGGGAAGAGACCCAGTACTTC.

The rearrangement joins TRBV12-3 or TRBV12-4 to TRBJ1-3, with a possible D match to TRBD1 (5 bases). The CDR3 is 17 amino acids. Trimming stripped 0 bases from V and 0 bases from J, with 12 bases between. CDR3 protein: CASSLAGALISGNTIYF. For the CDR3, the DNA is TGTGCCAGCAGTTTAGCAGGGGCCTTGATCTCTGGAAACACCATATATTTT.

This clonotype was seen more than once but under ten times. The chain joins TRBV9 to TRBJ2-5; unclear D gene. The V gene's germline CDR1 is SGDLS and CDR2 YYNGEE. Trimming took 1 base from V and 5 from J, leaving 12 bases between them. The CDR3 is made up of 14 amino acids. The CDR3 nucleotides read TGTGCCAGCAGCGTATCACTTGACGGGGAGACCCAGTACTTC. Translating gives CASSVSLDGETQYF. The full variable domain, rest sourced from reference TRBV9 and TRBJ2-5, is DSGVTQTPKHLITATGQRVTLRCSPRSGDLSVYWYQQSLDQGLQFLIQYYNGEERAKGNILERFSAQQFPDLHSELNLSSLELGDSALYFCASSVSLDGETQYFGPGTRLLVL.

The genes are TRBV24-1 and TRBJ1-1, with unresolved D. V lost 4 bases, J lost 8 bases, and 10 bases lay in between. The CDR3 spans 12 residues. Germline V CDR1 and CDR2: KGHDR, SFDVKD. The CDR3 DNA follows: TGTGCCACCAGTGAGCACGGCACAGAAGCTTTCTTT. Protein product: CATSEHGTEAFF.

The chain recombines TRBV5-6 with TRBJ2-1, with TRBD2 matching 13 bases. The CDR3 is made up of 15 amino acids. The V gene's germline CDR1 is SGHDT and CDR2 YYEEEE. V dropped 7 bases and J dropped 7; count of bases not matched to a gene: 8. The CDR3 nucleotides read TGTGCCAGCCTACTAGCGGGAGGGCCGCGTAATGAGCAGTTCTTC. It translates to CASLLAGGPRNEQFF.

This clonotype was detected only a few times. The chain carries TRBV9 and TRBJ1-2; D not resolved. Germline-derived CDR1 and CDR2 are SGDLS and YYNGEE. Trimming cost V 5 bases and J 5 bases, with 19 bases left between them. The CDR3 sequence is 15 residues long. CDR3 nucleotides: TGTGCCAGCAGACGGGCCGATTATGGGGATTATGGCTACACCTTC. Protein product: CASRRADYGDYGYTF. The full variable domain, in which reference TRBV9 and TRBJ1-2 provide the parts outside the CDR3, is DSGVTQTPKHLITATGQRVTLRCSPRSGDLSVYWYQQSLDQGLQFLIQYYNGEERAKGNILERFSAQQFPDLHSELNLSSLELGDSALYFCASRRADYGDYGYTFGSGTRLTVV.

The chain is built from TRBV5-4 and TRBJ2-1; D may be TRBD2 (7 bases). Trimming shortened V by 0 bases and J by 6 bases, and 13 bases separated the two germline ends. There are 15 residues in the CDR3. CDR1 and CDR2 from the germline V gene are SGHNT and YYREEE (reference sequence). The CDR3 sequence: CASSLGAGAPNEQFF. The CDR3 region has the DNA TGTGCCAGCAGCTTGGGTGCGGGGGCCCCCAATGAGCAGTTCTTC.

This clonotype occurred many times. This chain connects TRBV7-9 to TRBJ2-5; possible D gene TRBD2, 6 bases. The V gene's germline CDR1 is SEHNR and CDR2 FQNEAQ (reference sequence). V was trimmed by 8 bases and J by 0 bases, leaving 7 bases between them. This CDR3 spans 12 amino acids. The CDR3 loop is CASREYQETQYF. The DNA for the CDR3 is TGTGCCAGCCGGGAGTACCAAGAGACCCAGTACTTC.